The present TCR beta chain was sequenced within a study of blood T cell repertoires in COVID-19. This CDR3 is built from 15 residues. The V end lost 5 bases, the J end lost 0 bases, and 11 bases lay between the germline ends. Per the germline V gene, CDR1 is LNHDA and CDR2 is SQIVND (reference sequence). Original processing notes: Amplification of reference gene primers provided the estimated nucleated cell counts. Clones were read by immunoSEQ multiplex PCR, and TCRdb kept only the in-frame ones, dropping some. That table supplies the V and J calls and clone size; D and trimming were determined from the DNA. This sample yields about 200,000 clones, of which about 80% are seen a single time; around 2.3% belongs to the top ten.

The sample comprised peripheral blood. This receptor was identified in a woman between 40 and 50 years old with active or convalescent COVID-19. This chain connects TRBV19 to TRBJ1-3; D gene uncertain. This chain's CDR3 is CASSFSGASGNTIYF. CDR3 nucleotides: TGTGCCAGTAGTTTCAGTGGAGCCTCTGGAAACACCATATATTTT.